Each of the 3 T cell receptor beta chains below was sequenced from the same sample in a study of T cells in Graves' hyperthyroidism and ophthalmopathy. Amplification yielded TCR beta CDR3 regions, with RNA transcripts as the source. A first-round RT-PCR of the TCR CDR3 used the HTBI primer set. TCRdb fed the multiplex PCR reads into MiXCR, producing one record per CDR3 protein. The sample includes roughly 360,000 distinct CDR3 sequences, approximately 15% seen only once; the top ten take less than 25%. Sequenced: blood. Source of these receptors: a man aged 30 to 45 with Graves' hyperthyroidism that later progressed to Graves' ophthalmopathy.

The V call is TRBV18, the J call TRBJ1-5; no firm D call. CDR1 is KGHSH and CDR2 is LQKENI in the germline V gene. V lost 3 bases to trimming and J lost 2 bases, with 20 bases between them. This CDR3 has 18 amino acids. The DNA for the CDR3 is TGTGCCAGCTCACCGACGGCCCTAAGGGTTAGGGGCAATCAGCCCCAGCATTTT. Its protein is CASSPTALRVRGNQPQHF.

There are many counts of this clonotype. The chain is built from TRBV7-2 and TRBJ1-1; D may be TRBD1 (5 bases). This CDR3 comprises 14 residues. Germline loops: CDR1 SGHTA, CDR2 FQGNSA. V was trimmed by 5 bases and J by 3 bases, leaving 13 bases between them. CDR3 sequence reads: CASSTRQYYTEAFF. The CDR3 nucleotides read TGTGCCAGCAGCACCCGACAGTATTACACTGAAGCTTTCTTT.

This chain links TRBV5-1 with TRBJ2-1; 11 bases match TRBD2. Looked up from germline, CDR1 is SGHRS and CDR2 is YFSETQ. There are 16 residues in the CDR3. J was trimmed by 4 bases and V by 6 bases; bases with no gene match: 9. The CDR3 region is CASTLRVAGGYNEQFF. CDR3 DNA sequence: TGCGCCAGCACCCTGAGGGTAGCGGGGGGGTACAATGAGCAGTTCTTC. Looking up the rest from reference TRBV5-1 and TRBJ2-1 gives the full variable domain: KAGVTQTPRYLIKTRGQQVTLSCSPISGHRSVSWYQQTPGQGLQFLFEYFSETQRNKGNFPGRFSGRQFSNSRSEMNVSTLELGDSALYLCASTLRVAGGYNEQFFGPGTRLTVL.